These T cell receptor beta chains were read from a single sample in a study of T cells after yellow fever vaccination. TCRdb reprocessed the 5' RACE reads with MiXCR, giving one entry per CDR3 protein. The sample holds around 360,000 distinct CDR3 sequences, around 10% seen once. Sequencing was performed on PBMCs, taken on the day of the first yellow fever vaccination. These TCRs come from a man aged 18 to 35 who received the YFV17D yellow fever vaccine. Each CDR3 is given with its conserved first and last residue. Fields, in order: V gene, clone size, D gene, J gene, CDR3 DNA, CDR3 protein. A D gene is named only where the DNA matches it firmly. Not all rows give a size; the values are once, few, many and, for expanded clones, a class.

TRBV5-6	few	-	TRBJ2-1	TGTGCCAGCAGTCGTACGTCCGGGACTCTACTCTACAATGAGCAGTTCTTC	CASSRTSGTLLYNEQFF
TRBV9	few	TRBD1	TRBJ2-1	TGTGCCAGCAGCGCTGGGACAGGGTACGAATGGGCCTACAATGAGCAGTTCTTC	CASSAGTGYEWAYNEQFF
TRBV4-1	-	-	TRBJ2-7	TGCGCCAGCAGCCAAGGCGGGGTAAGCTACTACGAGCAGTACTTC	CASSQGGVSYYEQYF
TRBV21-1	few	-	TRBJ1-5	TGTGCCAGCAGCAAGGACAGGGATAGCAATCAGCCCCAGCATTTT	CASSKDRDSNQPQHF
TRBV5-1	few	TRBD1	TRBJ1-1	TGCGCCAGCAGCTTCAACCAGGGGGTTAGTACTGAAGCTTTCTTT	CASSFNQGVSTEAFF
TRBV29-1	-	-	TRBJ1-5	TGCAGCGCTGGTAGGGGCAGCAATCAGCCCCAGCATTTT	CSAGRGSNQPQHF
TRBV11-2	few	-	TRBJ1-4	TGTGCCAGCAGCGATTCCGGGACCTGGGGTGAAAAACTGTTTTTT	CASSDSGTWGEKLFF
TRBV5-1	-	TRBD2	TRBJ2-5	TGCGCCAGCAGCCGCGGACTAGGGGATCTAGGCACCCAGTACTTC	CASSRGLGDLGTQYF
TRBV19	few	-	TRBJ1-1	TGTGCCAGTAGTTGGGGATCCACTCGGACTGAAGCTTTCTTT	CASSWGSTRTEAFF
TRBV7-2	-	-	TRBJ2-5	TGTGCCAGCAGCTTTGGGCGGGGCATCCAAGAGACCCAGTACTTC	CASSFGRGIQETQYF
TRBV4-1	-	-	TRBJ1-1	TGCGCCAGCAGCCTGACAAGGGAAACTGAAGCTTTCTTT	CASSLTRETEAFF
TRBV10-3	few	-	TRBJ1-3	TGTGCTTCACTTCTCGAACCGGGAAACACCATATATTTT	CASLLEPGNTIYF
TRBV7-2	few	TRBD2	TRBJ2-7	TGTGCCAGCAGCTTACCCAGAACTAGCGGGGGGGCCTACGAGCAGTACTTC	CASSLPRTSGGAYEQYF
TRBV6-5	few	TRBD1	TRBJ2-5	TGTGCCAGCAGTTACTCACCGGGACAGGACAAGCAAGAGACCCAGTACTTC	CASSYSPGQDKQETQYF
TRBV28	-	-	TRBJ1-6	TGTGCCAGCAGAGAGATTGGTTCGGGTAATTCACCCCTCCACTTT	CASREIGSGNSPLHF
TRBV7-9	many	-	TRBJ2-7	TGTGCCAGCAGCTTAGGGGGGGCCGCCTACGAGCAGTACTTC	CASSLGGAAYEQYF
TRBV5-1	-	-	TRBJ1-1	TGCGCCAGCAGGCGGGGCACCCGGGAGAACACTGAAGCTTTCTTT	CASRRGTRENTEAFF
TRBV3-1	few	-	TRBJ2-5	TGTGCCAGCAGCCACTCCCCCGGGGGGCGCACAGAGACCCAGTACTTC	CASSHSPGGRTETQYF
TRBV19	-	-	TRBJ2-5	TGTGCCAGTAGTATGTCGCGGCAAGAGACCCAGTACTTC	CASSMSRQETQYF
TRBV12-3/TRBV12-4	few	-	TRBJ1-5	TGTGCCAGCAGTTTAAGGGGAGGGGGAAGTCAGCCCCAGCATTTT	CASSLRGGGSQPQHF
TRBV6-1	many	TRBD1	TRBJ2-3	TGTGCCAGCAGTGAAGGGACAGGGGGCGCAGATACGCAGTATTTT	CASSEGTGGADTQYF
TRBV5-1	-	-	TRBJ1-6	TGCGCCAGCAGCTTGGGGGAGTCGGTAAGGAATTCACCCCTCCACTTT	CASSLGESVRNSPLHF
TRBV11-2	many	TRBD2	TRBJ2-7	TGTGCCAGCAGCTTGAACCCTAGCGGGGGGGCCGGTGAGCAGTACTTC	CASSLNPSGGAGEQYF
TRBV20-1	-	TRBD2	TRBJ2-3	TGCAGTGCTCGTCCGGGACTAGTGACCACAGATACGCAGTATTTT	CSARPGLVTTDTQYF
TRBV7-2	many	-	TRBJ2-2	TGTGCCAGCAGTCACCAGGGTAAAGCCGCCGGGGAGCTGTTTTTT	CASSHQGKAAGELFF
TRBV7-2	few	-	TRBJ1-2	TGTGCCAGCACCCTGGGTGGCAGGGTGAGAGACTATGGCTACACCTTC	CASTLGGRVRDYGYTF
TRBV5-1	few	TRBD1	TRBJ2-6	TGCGCCAGCAGCTTGGTGGACAGGGGGCGTTGGTCTGGGGCCAACGTCCTGACTTTC	CASSLVDRGRWSGANVLTF
TRBV7-2	many	-	TRBJ2-2	TGTGCCAGCACCCTTTTAGCCACCGGGGAGCTGTTTTTT	CASTLLATGELFF
TRBV5-1	-	TRBD1	TRBJ2-5	TGCGCCAGCAGCTTGGGACAGGGGGTTCGAGAGACCCAGTACTTC	CASSLGQGVRETQYF
TRBV5-1	-	TRBD2	TRBJ2-5	TGCGCCAGCAGCCGCGGGACTAGCGGGGGGGCCGCCCAAGAGACCCAGTACTTC	CASSRGTSGGAAQETQYF
TRBV12-3/TRBV12-4	few	TRBD1	TRBJ2-7	TGTGCCAGCAGTTTCGGACAGGGTCAGTACTTC	CASSFGQGQYF
TRBV5-6	-	TRBD1	TRBJ2-1	TGTGCCAGCAGCGTCGGGACAGACAATGAGCAGTTCTTC	CASSVGTDNEQFF
TRBV7-8	-	-	TRBJ2-2	TGTGCCAGCAGCGTTCCTCTGGGGCGCGGGACCGGGGAGCTGTTTTTT	CASSVPLGRGTGELFF
TRBV4-1	few	-	TRBJ2-7	TGCGCCAGCAGCCAAGTCAGGGCAGCTTCCTACGAGCAGTACTTC	CASSQVRAASYEQYF
TRBV9	-	-	TRBJ1-2	TGTGCCAGCAGCGAAGGCTACACCTTC	CASSEGYTF
TRBV7-2	-	-	TRBJ1-5	TGTGCCAGCAGCTTAGAAAGGGTACAGCCCCAGCATTTT	CASSLERVQPQHF
TRBV7-2	-	-	TRBJ1-1	TGTGCCAGCAGCTTAGGGCAGAGTATGAACACTGAAGCTTTCTTT	CASSLGQSMNTEAFF
TRBV5-1	-	-	TRBJ1-1	TGCGCCAGCAGCTTGGGAGGCAGATATAACACTGAAGCTTTCTTT	CASSLGGRYNTEAFF
TRBV7-2	-	-	TRBJ2-1	TGTGCCAGCAGCAAATCGCAGGGAGGAGAGCAGTTCTTC	CASSKSQGGEQFF
TRBV11-2	few	-	TRBJ1-4	TGTGCCAGCAGCACACCTACAGGCGGGGATGAAAAACTGTTTTTT	CASSTPTGGDEKLFF
TRBV4-1	few	TRBD1	TRBJ1-6	TGCGCCAGCAGTCTACAGGGGGCACGGAGGGATTCACCCCTCCACTTT	CASSLQGARRDSPLHF
TRBV5-4	-	-	TRBJ2-3	TGTGCCAGCAGCCTAGGGAGAGGGGATAGCACAGATACGCAGTATTTT	CASSLGRGDSTDTQYF
TRBV6-5	-	TRBD1	TRBJ2-2	TGTGCCAGCAGTTACTCGAGGGACAGGGGGGCCGGGGAGCTGTTTTTT	CASSYSRDRGAGELFF
TRBV27	-	-	TRBJ2-1	TGTGCCAGCAGTTGGGGGGTTGGAGGGGGTGAGCAGTTCTTC	CASSWGVGGGEQFF
TRBV4-3	many	-	TRBJ1-3	TGCGCCAGCAGCCAAGCGCGGACGGCTGGAAACACCATATATTTT	CASSQARTAGNTIYF
TRBV20-1	few	TRBD2	TRBJ2-3	TGCAGTGCTAGGTCCGGGACTAGCGGGGGGGCAGGTACGCAGTATTTT	CSARSGTSGGAGTQYF
TRBV7-2	-	-	TRBJ1-3	TGTGCCAGCAGCTCAGGGGACTCTGGAAACACCATATATTTT	CASSSGDSGNTIYF
TRBV12-3/TRBV12-4	few	-	TRBJ2-7	TGTGCCAGCAGTTTTGCAGGGGTGGGCGAGTATCAGTACTTC	CASSFAGVGEYQYF
TRBV7-9	many	-	TRBJ1-2	TGTGCCAGCAGCTACCGGGACACCGAACGGGGCTACACCTTC	CASSYRDTERGYTF
TRBV12-3/TRBV12-4	few	-	TRBJ2-3	TGTGCCAGCAGGACAGGTTTGGCCACAGATACGCAGTATTTT	CASRTGLATDTQYF
TRBV30	-	TRBD2	TRBJ2-1	TGTGCCTGGAGTGTACCTAGCGGGGGGGCGAATGAGCAGTTCTTC	CAWSVPSGGANEQFF
TRBV7-2	few	-	TRBJ1-6	TGTGCCAGCAGCTTAGCGGGCAGCCAGAGTAATTCACCCCTCCACTTT	CASSLAGSQSNSPLHF
TRBV7-9	-	-	TRBJ2-7	TGTGCCAGCAGCCCCAAAGACTTTTACGAGCAGTACTTC	CASSPKDFYEQYF
TRBV20-1	few	TRBD2	TRBJ2-3	TGCAGTGGATTCCTAGCGGCCACAGATACGCAGTATTTT	CSGFLAATDTQYF